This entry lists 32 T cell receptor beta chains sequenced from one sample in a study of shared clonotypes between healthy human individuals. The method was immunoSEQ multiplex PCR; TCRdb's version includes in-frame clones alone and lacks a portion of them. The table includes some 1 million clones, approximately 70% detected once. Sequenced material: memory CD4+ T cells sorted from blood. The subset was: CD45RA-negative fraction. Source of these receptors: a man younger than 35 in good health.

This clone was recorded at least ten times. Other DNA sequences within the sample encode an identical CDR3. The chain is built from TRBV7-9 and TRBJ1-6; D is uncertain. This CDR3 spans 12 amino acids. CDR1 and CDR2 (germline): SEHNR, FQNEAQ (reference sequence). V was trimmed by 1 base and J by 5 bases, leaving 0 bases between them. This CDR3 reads CASSLDNSPLHF. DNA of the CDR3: TGTGCCAGCAGCTTAGATAATTCACCCCTCCACTTT.

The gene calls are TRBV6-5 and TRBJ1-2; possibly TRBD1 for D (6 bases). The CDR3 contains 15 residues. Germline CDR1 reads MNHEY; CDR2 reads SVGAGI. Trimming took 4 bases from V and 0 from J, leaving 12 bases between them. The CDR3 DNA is TGTGCCAGCAGTTCCCCCGGACAGACTAACTATGGCTACACCTTC. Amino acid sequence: CASSSPGQTNYGYTF.

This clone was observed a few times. The CDR3 region is CASSPPGQIYNEQFF. The CDR3 coding sequence is TGTGCCAGCTCACCTCCCGGACAGATTTACAATGAGCAGTTCTTC. The chain is built from TRBV18 and TRBJ2-1, with a weak D call TRBD1 (6 bases). This CDR3 has 15 amino acids. Germline V gene lookup returns CDR1 KGHSH and CDR2 LQKENI. The V gene lost 3 bases and the J gene lost 4 bases, with 13 bases spanning the gap.

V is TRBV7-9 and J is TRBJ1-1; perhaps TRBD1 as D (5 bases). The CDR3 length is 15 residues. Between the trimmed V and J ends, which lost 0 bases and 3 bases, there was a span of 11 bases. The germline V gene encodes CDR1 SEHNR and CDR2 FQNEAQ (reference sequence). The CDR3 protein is CASSLARLGDTEAFF. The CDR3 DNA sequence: TGTGCCAGCAGCTTAGCGCGATTAGGGGACACTGAAGCTTTCTTT.

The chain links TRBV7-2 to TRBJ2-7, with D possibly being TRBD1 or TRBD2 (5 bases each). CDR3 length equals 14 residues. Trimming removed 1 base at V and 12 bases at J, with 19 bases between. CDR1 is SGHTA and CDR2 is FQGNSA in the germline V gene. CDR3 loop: CASSLGPGYPGPYF. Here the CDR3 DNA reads TGTGCCAGCAGCTTAGGTCCGGGATACCCGGGACCGTACTTC.

In DNA, the CDR3 is TGTGCCAGCCCGCCCCCCAGGGGTGTCGGCACAGATACGCAGTATTTT. Translation: CASPPPRGVGTDTQYF. The chain has TRBV7-9 and TRBJ2-3, with D perhaps TRBD1 (6 bases). The CDR3 is made up of 16 amino acids. CDR1 is SEHNR, CDR2 FQNEAQ, per germline (reference sequence). V lost 8 bases to trimming and J lost 1 base, with 19 bases between them. Full variable domain (outside the CDR3, taken from reference TRBV7-9 and TRBJ2-3): DTGVSQNPRHKITKRGQNVTFRCDPISEHNRLYWYRQTLGQGPEFLTYFQNEAQLEKSRLLSDRFSAERPKGSFSTLEIQRTEQGDSAMYLCASPPPRGVGTDTQYFGPGTRLTVL.

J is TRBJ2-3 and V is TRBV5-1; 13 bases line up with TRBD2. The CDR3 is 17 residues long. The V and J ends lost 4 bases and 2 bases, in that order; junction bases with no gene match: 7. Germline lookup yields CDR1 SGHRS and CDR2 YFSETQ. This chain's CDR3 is CASSPETSGRSTDTQYF. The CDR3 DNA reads TGCGCCAGCAGCCCGGAGACTAGCGGGAGGTCCACAGATACGCAGTATTTT.

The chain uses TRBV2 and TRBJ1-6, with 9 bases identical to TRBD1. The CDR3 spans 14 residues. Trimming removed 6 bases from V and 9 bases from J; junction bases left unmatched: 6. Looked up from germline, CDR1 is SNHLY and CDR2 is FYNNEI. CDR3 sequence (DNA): TGTGCCAGCAGGGCCGGGACAGGGCCTTCACCCCTCCACTTT. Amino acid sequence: CASRAGTGPSPLHF.

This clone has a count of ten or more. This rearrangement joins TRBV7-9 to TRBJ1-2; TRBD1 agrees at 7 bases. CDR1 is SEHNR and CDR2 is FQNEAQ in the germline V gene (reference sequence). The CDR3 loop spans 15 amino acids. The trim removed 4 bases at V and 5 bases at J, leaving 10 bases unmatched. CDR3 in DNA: TGTGCCAGCAGCTGGGACAGACCAGGGCCATATGGCTACACCTTC. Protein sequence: CASSWDRPGPYGYTF.

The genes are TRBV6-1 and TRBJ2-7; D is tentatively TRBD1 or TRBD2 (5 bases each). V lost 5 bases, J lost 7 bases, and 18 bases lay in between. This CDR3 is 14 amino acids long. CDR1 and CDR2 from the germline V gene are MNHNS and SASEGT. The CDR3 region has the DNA TGTGCCAGCAGTCCCGGGACGCAACGTCGGGAGCAGTACTTC. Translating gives CASSPGTQRREQYF.

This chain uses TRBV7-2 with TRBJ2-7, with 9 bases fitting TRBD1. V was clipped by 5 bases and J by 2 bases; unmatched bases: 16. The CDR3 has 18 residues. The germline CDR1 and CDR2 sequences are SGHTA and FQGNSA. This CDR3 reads CASSTPTGTGLPTYEQYF. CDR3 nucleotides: TGTGCCAGCAGCACCCCAACCGGGACAGGGCTTCCAACCTACGAGCAGTACTTC.

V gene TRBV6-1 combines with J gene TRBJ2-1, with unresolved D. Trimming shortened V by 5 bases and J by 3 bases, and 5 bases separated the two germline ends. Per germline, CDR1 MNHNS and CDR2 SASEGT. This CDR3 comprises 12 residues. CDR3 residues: CASSPDYNEQFF. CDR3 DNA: TGTGCCAGCAGTCCTGACTACAATGAGCAGTTCTTC.

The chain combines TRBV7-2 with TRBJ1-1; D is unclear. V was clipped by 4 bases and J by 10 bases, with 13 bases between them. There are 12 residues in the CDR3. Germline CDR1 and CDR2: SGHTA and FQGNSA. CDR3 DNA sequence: TGTGCCAGCAGCTCCTTTGGGGTTCCAGCTTTCTTT. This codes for CASSSFGVPAFF.

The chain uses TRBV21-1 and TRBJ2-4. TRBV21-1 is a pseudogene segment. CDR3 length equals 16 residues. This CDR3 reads CASSKGTALAKNIQYF. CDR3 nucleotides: TGTGCCAGCAGCAAGGGTACAGCGCTGGCCAAAAACATTCAGTACTTC.

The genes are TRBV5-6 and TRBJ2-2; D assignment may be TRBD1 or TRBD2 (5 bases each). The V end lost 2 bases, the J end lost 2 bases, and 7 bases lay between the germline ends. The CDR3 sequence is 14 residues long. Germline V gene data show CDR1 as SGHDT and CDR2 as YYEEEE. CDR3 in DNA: TGTGCCAGCAGCTTCGGGGCCAACACCGGGGAGCTGTTTTTT. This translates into CASSFGANTGELFF.

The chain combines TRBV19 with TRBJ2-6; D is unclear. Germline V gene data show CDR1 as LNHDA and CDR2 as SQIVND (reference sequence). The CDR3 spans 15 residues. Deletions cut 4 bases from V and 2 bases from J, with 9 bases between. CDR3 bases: TGTGCCAGTAGTAGCGACAACACTGGGGCCAACGTCCTGACTTTC. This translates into CASSSDNTGANVLTF.

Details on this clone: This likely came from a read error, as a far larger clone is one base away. The DNA for the CDR3 is TGTGCCAGCAGCTTAGCCAACACAGATACGCAGTATTTT. Its translation is CASSLANTDTQYF. The V gene is TRBV5-4, the J gene TRBJ2-3; D unresolved. V gave up 2 bases and J gave up 2 bases, with 6 bases separating them. Germline V gives CDR1 SGHNT, CDR2 YYREEE (reference sequence). This CDR3 contains 13 residues. The variable domain in full, with the rest retrieved from reference TRBV5-4 and TRBJ2-3, is ETGVTQSPTHLIKTRGQQVTLRCSSQSGHNTVSWYQQALGQGPQFIFQYYREEENGRGNFPPRFSGLQFPNYSSELNVNALELDDSALYLCASSLANTDTQYFGPGTRLTVL.

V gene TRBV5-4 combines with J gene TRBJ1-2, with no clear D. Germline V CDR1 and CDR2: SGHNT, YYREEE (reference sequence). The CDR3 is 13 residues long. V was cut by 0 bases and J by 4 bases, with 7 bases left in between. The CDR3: CASSLEAVYGYTF. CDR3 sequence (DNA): TGTGCCAGCAGCTTGGAGGCAGTCTATGGCTACACCTTC. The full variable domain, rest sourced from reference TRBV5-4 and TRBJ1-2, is ETGVTQSPTHLIKTRGQQVTLRCSSQSGHNTVSWYQQALGQGPQFIFQYYREEENGRGNFPPRFSGLQFPNYSSELNVNALELDDSALYLCASSLEAVYGYTFGSGTRLTVV.

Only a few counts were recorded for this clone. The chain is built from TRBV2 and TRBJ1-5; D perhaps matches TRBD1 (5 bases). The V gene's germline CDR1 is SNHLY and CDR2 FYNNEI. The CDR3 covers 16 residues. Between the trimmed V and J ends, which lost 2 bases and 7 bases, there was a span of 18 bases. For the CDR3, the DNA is TGTGCCAGCAGTGAAAGGCGCGCAGGGTCCGGACAGCCCCAGCATTTT. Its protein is CASSERRAGSGQPQHF.

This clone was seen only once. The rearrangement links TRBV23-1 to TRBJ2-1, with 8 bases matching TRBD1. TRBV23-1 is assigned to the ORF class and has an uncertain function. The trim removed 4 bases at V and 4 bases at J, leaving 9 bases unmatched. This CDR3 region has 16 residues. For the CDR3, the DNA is TGCGCCAGCAGTCGTCCCAGGGGGCATCTATACAATGAGCAGTTCTTC. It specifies CASSRPRGHLYNEQFF.

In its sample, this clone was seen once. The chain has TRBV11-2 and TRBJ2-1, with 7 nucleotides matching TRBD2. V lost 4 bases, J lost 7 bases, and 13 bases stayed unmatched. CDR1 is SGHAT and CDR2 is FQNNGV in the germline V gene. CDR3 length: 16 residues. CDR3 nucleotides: TGTGCCAGCAGCTCGGTAGCGGGTAGCCTTGCGAATGAGCAGTTCTTC. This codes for CASSSVAGSLANEQFF.

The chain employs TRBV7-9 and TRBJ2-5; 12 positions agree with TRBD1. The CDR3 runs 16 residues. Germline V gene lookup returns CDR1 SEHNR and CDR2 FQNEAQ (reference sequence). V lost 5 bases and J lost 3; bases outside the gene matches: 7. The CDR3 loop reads CASSAGQGARKETQYF. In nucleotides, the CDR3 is TGTGCCAGCAGCGCGGGACAGGGGGCGAGAAAAGAGACCCAGTACTTC.

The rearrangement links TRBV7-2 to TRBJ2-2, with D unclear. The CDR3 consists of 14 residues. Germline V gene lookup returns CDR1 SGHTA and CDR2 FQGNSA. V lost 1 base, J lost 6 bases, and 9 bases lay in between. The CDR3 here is CASSLGGSAGELFF. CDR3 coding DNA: TGTGCCAGCAGCTTAGGGGGATCCGCCGGGGAGCTGTTTTTT.

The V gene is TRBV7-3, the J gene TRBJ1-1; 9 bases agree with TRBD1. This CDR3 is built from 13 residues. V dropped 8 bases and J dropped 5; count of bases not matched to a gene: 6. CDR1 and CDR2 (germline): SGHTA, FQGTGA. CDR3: CASGRDRETEAFF. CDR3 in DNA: TGTGCCAGCGGCAGGGACAGGGAGACTGAAGCTTTCTTT.

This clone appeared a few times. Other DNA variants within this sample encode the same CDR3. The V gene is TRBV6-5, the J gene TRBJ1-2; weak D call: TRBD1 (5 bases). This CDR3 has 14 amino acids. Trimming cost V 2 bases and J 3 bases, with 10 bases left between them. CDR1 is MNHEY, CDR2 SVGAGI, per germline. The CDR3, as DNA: TGTGCCAGCAGTTACGGGCGGGGCTACTATGGCTACACCTTC. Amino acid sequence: CASSYGRGYYGYTF.

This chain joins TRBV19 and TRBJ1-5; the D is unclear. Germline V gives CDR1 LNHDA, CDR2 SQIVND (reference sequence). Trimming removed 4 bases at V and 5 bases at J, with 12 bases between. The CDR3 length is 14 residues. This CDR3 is CASSTSLTDQPQHF. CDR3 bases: TGTGCCAGTAGTACTTCCTTGACGGATCAGCCCCAGCATTTT.

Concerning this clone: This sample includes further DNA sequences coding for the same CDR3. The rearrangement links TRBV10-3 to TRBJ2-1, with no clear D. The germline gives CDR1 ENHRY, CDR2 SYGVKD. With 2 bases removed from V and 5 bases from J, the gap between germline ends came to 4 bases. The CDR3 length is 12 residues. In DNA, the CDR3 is TGTGCCATCAGTGAGCGGGACAATGAGCAGTTCTTC. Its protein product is CAISERDNEQFF.

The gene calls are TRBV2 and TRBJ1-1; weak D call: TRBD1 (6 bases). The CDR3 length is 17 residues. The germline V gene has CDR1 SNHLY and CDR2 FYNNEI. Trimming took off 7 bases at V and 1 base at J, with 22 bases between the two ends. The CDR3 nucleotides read TGTGCCAGCAAGGAGGGGACACAACAGCGCAGGAACACTGAAGCTTTCTTT. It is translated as CASKEGTQQRRNTEAFF. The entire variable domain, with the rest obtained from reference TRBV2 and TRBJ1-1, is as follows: EPEVTQTPSHQVTQMGQEVILRCVPISNHLYFYWYRQILGQKVEFLVSFYNNEISEKSEIFDDQFSVERPDGSNFTLKIRSTKLEDSAMYFCASKEGTQQRRNTEAFFGQGTRLTVV.

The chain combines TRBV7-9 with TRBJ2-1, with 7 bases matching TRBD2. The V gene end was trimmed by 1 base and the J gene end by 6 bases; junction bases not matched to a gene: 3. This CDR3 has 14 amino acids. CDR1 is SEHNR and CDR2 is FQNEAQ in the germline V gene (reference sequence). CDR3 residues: CASSLGGSSNEQFF. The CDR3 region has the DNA TGTGCCAGCAGCTTAGGCGGGAGTAGCAATGAGCAGTTCTTC.

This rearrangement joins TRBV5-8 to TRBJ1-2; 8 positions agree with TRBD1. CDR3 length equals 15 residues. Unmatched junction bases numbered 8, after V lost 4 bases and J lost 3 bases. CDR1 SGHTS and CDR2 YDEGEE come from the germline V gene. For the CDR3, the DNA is TGTGCCAGCAGCCGACCATCGACAGGGGACTATGGCTACACCTTC. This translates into CASSRPSTGDYGYTF.

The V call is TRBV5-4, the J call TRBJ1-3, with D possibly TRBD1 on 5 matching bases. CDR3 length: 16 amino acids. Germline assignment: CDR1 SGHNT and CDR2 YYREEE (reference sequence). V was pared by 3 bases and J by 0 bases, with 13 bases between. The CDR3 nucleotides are TGTGCCAGCAGCTCTCAGGGTGCCCCCTCTGGAAACACCATATATTTT. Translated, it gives CASSSQGAPSGNTIYF. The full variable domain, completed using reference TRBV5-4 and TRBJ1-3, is ETGVTQSPTHLIKTRGQQVTLRCSSQSGHNTVSWYQQALGQGPQFIFQYYREEENGRGNFPPRFSGLQFPNYSSELNVNALELDDSALYLCASSSQGAPSGNTIYFGEGSWLTVV.

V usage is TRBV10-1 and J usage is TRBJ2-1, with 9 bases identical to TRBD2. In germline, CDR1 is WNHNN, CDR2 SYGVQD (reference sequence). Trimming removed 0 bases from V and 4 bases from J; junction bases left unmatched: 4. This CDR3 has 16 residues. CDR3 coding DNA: TGCGCCAGCAGTGAGTCCCTGGCGGGAGGGTACAATGAGCAGTTCTTC. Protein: CASSESLAGGYNEQFF.